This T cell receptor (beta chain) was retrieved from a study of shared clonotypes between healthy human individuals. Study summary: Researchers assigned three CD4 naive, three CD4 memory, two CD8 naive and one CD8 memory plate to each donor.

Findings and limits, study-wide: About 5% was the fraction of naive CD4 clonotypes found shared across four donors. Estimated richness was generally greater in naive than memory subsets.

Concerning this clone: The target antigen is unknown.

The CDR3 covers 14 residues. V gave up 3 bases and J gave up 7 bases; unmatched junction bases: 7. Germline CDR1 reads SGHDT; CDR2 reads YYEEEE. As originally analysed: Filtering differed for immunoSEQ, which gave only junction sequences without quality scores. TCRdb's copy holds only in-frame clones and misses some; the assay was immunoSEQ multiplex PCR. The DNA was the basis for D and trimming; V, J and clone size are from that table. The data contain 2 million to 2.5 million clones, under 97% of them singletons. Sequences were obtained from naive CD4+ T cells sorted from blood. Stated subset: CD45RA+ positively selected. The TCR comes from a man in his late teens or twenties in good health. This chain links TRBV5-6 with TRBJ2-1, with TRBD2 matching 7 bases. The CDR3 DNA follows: TGTGCCAGCAGCTCGCTAAGAGCGGGAAATGAGCAGTTCTTC. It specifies CASSSLRAGNEQFF.